This T cell receptor (beta chain) was obtained from a study of PD-1 blockade in classical Hodgkin lymphoma. The study's findings and limits: Reports described newly diagnosed patients as having lower baseline TCR diversity than healthy donors. Repertoires differed for reasons still undefined, possibly disease activity or prior therapy.

Germline-derived CDR1 and CDR2 are SGHTA and FQGNSA. CDR3 length equals 15 residues. V gave up 0 bases and J gave up 5 bases, with 8 bases separating them. TCRdb keeps only in-frame clones here, not all; method: immunoSEQ multiplex PCR. This table holds about 22,000 clones, roughly nine tenths found once. As regards this clone: The antigen is undetermined.

Time point defined: newly diagnosed, previously untreated cHL patient sample. Magnetic negative selection served to purify CD4+ T cells out of PBMCs that had been thawed. Comparison relied on PBMCs that came from newly diagnosed, untreated classical Hodgkin lymphoma. This TCR was sampled from a human donor with classical Hodgkin lymphoma. This rearrangement joins TRBV7-2 to TRBJ1-6, with D possibly TRBD1 on 6 matching bases. The sample was CD4+ T cells from blood. In DNA, the CDR3 is TGTGCCAGCAGCTTAGCAGCAGGGGATAATTCACCCCTCCACTTT. Translation: CASSLAAGDNSPLHF.